This T cell receptor (beta chain) was obtained from a study of CXCR3-negative and CXCR3-positive naive CD8 T cells. Regarding the study as a whole: Naive cells that were CXCR3-positive had more hydrophobic TRB CDR3s (compared with CXCR3-negative naive cells).

The germline V gene encodes CDR1 WSHSY and CDR2 SAAADI. The CDR3 has 11 residues. Naive CD8+ T lymphocytes were specified as CD45RO-CCR7+CD27+CD95-. UMI-labeled 5' RACE TRB cDNA libraries were prepared from the cells. TCRdb re-called the 5' RACE reads; every CDR3 protein appears as one record, without DNA. The sample's table shows more than 80,000 distinct CDR3 sequences. As for this clonotype: Its antigen is not known.

The TCR comes from a human donor in good health. Some clones in this sample may be carry-over from other donors' samples. V is TRBV10-2 and J is TRBJ2-5. The sequencing sample was made of naive CXCR3+ CD8+ T cells from blood. Subset noted: CD45RO-CCR7+CD27+CD95- naive CD8+ T cells expressing CXCR3 (TNR3+). CDR3 region: CASSEGEYQYF.